Each of the 7 T cell receptor beta chains below was sequenced from the same sample in a study of blood T cell repertoires in COVID-19. Clones were sequenced by immunoSEQ multiplex PCR, and TCRdb holds only the in-frame ones, with some missing. Among 150,000 to 200,000 clones listed, around nine tenths were seen once. Input material: PBMCs or T cells enriched from blood (not recorded which). These TCRs come from a woman aged 45-60 years who had recovered from COVID-19.

The genes are TRBV9 and TRBJ1-2; D is perhaps TRBD1 (6 bases). The V gene lost 3 bases and the J gene lost 2 bases, with 17 bases spanning the gap. From germline, CDR1 is SGDLS and CDR2 YYNGEE. The CDR3 loop spans 16 amino acids. The CDR3 DNA sequence: TGTGCCAGCAGCGCCTTCGACAGGACCTCAAACTATGGCTACACCTTC. Its protein product is CASSAFDRTSNYGYTF. Together with reference TRBV9 and TRBJ1-2, the CDR3 gives the full variable domain: DSGVTQTPKHLITATGQRVTLRCSPRSGDLSVYWYQQSLDQGLQFLIQYYNGEERAKGNILERFSAQQFPDLHSELNLSSLELGDSALYFCASSAFDRTSNYGYTFGSGTRLTVV.

V is TRBV6-7 and J is TRBJ2-7; D is possibly TRBD1 (5 bases). TRBV6-7 is recorded as an ORF, its role being uncertain. This CDR3 is built from 13 residues. V gave up 5 bases and J gave up 3 bases, with 11 bases separating them. The CDR3 loop reads CASSQDINYEQYF. The CDR3 bases are TGTGCCAGCAGTCAGGACATAAACTACGAGCAGTACTTC.

This chain uses TRBV11-2 with TRBJ1-5; 9 nucleotides align to TRBD1. The CDR3 length is 15 residues. V was clipped by 1 base and J by 5 bases; unmatched bases: 3. Germline CDR1 and CDR2: SGHAT and FQNNGV. Here the CDR3 reads CASSLAGQGDQPQHF. The CDR3 nucleotides are TGTGCCAGCAGCTTAGCGGGACAGGGCGATCAGCCCCAGCATTTT.

The chain recombines TRBV11-2 with TRBJ2-7; D is possibly TRBD1 (5 bases). Germline-derived CDR1 and CDR2 are SGHAT and FQNNGV. V shed 5 bases and J shed 6 bases, with 23 bases lying between them. This CDR3 has 16 residues. The CDR3 nucleotides are TGTGCCAGCAGCCTAACGTCAGGGTCAGCTTCAGCCGAGCAGTACTTC. Encoded protein: CASSLTSGSASAEQYF.

In this sample, this clone turned up a few times. The V call is TRBV30, the J call TRBJ1-6; TRBD1 matches at 11 bases. Germline CDR1 and CDR2: GTSNPN and SVGIG (reference sequence). With 2 bases clipped from V and 0 bases from J, the junction kept 12 bases outside the gene matches. This CDR3 is 20 amino acids long. CDR3 DNA sequence: TGTGCCTGGAGTCGGGACAGGGGGGACTGGAAGAGCTCCTATAATTCACCCCTCCACTTT. This translates into CAWSRDRGDWKSSYNSPLHF.

This clone appeared once. The rearrangement uses TRBV6-2 or TRBV6-3 and TRBJ1-2, with TRBD1 matching 8 bases. J gave up 2 bases and V 2 bases, and 4 bases lay outside the gene matches. The CDR3 runs to 15 residues. In germline, CDR1 is MNHEY, CDR2 SVGEGT. The CDR3 DNA reads TGTGCCAGCAGTTACGGGGGGACAGGCAACTATGGCTACACCTTC. It translates to CASSYGGTGNYGYTF.

This chain connects TRBV6-2 or TRBV6-3 to TRBJ1-2; D gene ambiguous. The V gene lost 2 bases and the J gene lost 1 base, with 5 bases spanning the gap. The CDR3 spans 13 residues. Germline CDR1 reads MNHEY; CDR2 reads SVGEGT. CDR3 bases: TGTGCCAGCAGTTACGTCCTTAACTATGGCTACACCTTC. The encoded protein is CASSYVLNYGYTF.